The present entry profiles one TCR beta chain with its context. This sample was taken from a study of cytomegalovirus exposure and HLA in healthy donors. Sequenced by immunoSEQ multiplex PCR; TCRdb stores in-frame clones only, minus some. The table has 150,000 to 180,000 clones, around 84% seen once. The TCR comes from a human donor in good health. Input material: PBMCs.

Written as DNA, the CDR3 is TGTGCCAGCAGCCTTTCAACCGCGGGGGGACACGAGCAGTACTTC. Its protein is CASSLSTAGGHEQYF. The chain links TRBV7-9 to TRBJ2-7, with 8 bases lining up with TRBD2. The CDR3 runs to 15 residues. V was pared by 5 bases and J by 5 bases, with 11 bases of the junction left unmatched. The germline V gene encodes CDR1 SEHNR and CDR2 FQNEAQ (reference sequence).